Presented here are 18 T cell receptor beta chains from one specimen sequenced in a study of regulatory T cells in long-lasting Graves disease. Indicated time point: newly diagnosed GD, antithyroid drugs for less than 3 months. Isolated PBMC RNA provided the starting material for the TCR library. Both iRepertoire HTBI primers and Arm-PCR of CDR3 regions were used to build the TCR beta libraries. TCRdb re-analysed the multiplex PCR reads in MiXCR, keeping a single row per CDR3 protein. Of 680,000 or so distinct CDR3 sequences listed, about 15% were seen once; the top ten hold 15% to 20%. The same data also contributed to another study, on T cells in Graves' hyperthyroidism and ophthalmopathy.

The sequencing here drew on peripheral blood mononuclear cells (PBMCs), taken at new diagnosis, from a patient treated with antithyroid drugs. These receptor sequences come from a woman under 40 with Graves disease.

At least ten counts were recorded for this clonotype. The J gene is TRBJ1-2, the V gene TRBV20-1; TRBD1 is a possible D gene (5 bases). Looked up from germline, CDR1 is DFQATT and CDR2 is SNEGSKA (reference sequence). The CDR3 has 13 residues. V gave up 7 bases and J gave up 3 bases, with 15 bases separating them. The DNA for the CDR3 is TGCAGTGTCAGCTCCAGGGTCGACTATGGCTACACCTTC. As protein: CSVSSRVDYGYTF.

With respect to this clonotype: Since a far larger clone is one base different, this is likely a read error. The chain recombines TRBV28 with TRBJ2-7; D uncertain. The CDR3 consists of 13 residues. Between the trimmed V and J ends, which lost 8 bases and 2 bases, there was a span of 13 bases. Germline assignment: CDR1 MDHEN and CDR2 SYDVKM. CDR3 in amino acids: CASCPRRTYEQYF. The CDR3 nucleotides read TGTGCCAGCTGTCCGAGGCGCACCTACGAGCAGTACTTC.

This chain joins TRBV20-1 and TRBJ2-3; tentatively, D is TRBD1 (5 bases). This CDR3 is 13 amino acids long. V lost 6 bases and J 2 bases, leaving 12 bases between the germline ends. Germline CDR1 DFQATT, CDR2 SNEGSKA (reference sequence). CDR3 protein: CSAIRQPTDTQYF. The DNA of the CDR3 is TGCAGTGCCATCCGACAGCCCACAGATACGCAGTATTTT.

To note about this clonotype: Possible read error: a much larger clone is one base away. Given the absence of the conserved phenylalanine or tryptophan at the CDR3 end, a read error is likely. The chain combines TRBV7-3 with TRBJ1-6; no firm D call. The length of the CDR3 is 13 residues. V was shortened by 8 bases and J by 9 bases, with 14 bases between the two germline ends. The germline V gene encodes CDR1 SGHTA and CDR2 FQGTGA. CDR3 coding DNA: TGTGCCAGCGGGCGGCTTATGGGTTCACCCCTCCACTCT. It encodes CASGRLMGSPLHS.

This clonotype has a handful of counts. The junction shows a germline mismatch at one end, possibly a read error. This chain connects TRBV19 to TRBJ2-5, with a possible D match to TRBD1 (6 bases). CDR1 LNHDA and CDR2 SQIVND come from the germline V gene (reference sequence). The CDR3 is 12 residues long. Here the CDR3 reads CRDTLKGETQYF. The CDR3 DNA reads as TGCAGGGACACCCTCAAAGGGGAGACCCAGTACTTC.

V and J are TRBV28 and TRBJ2-2; 10 bases are shared with TRBD2. The CDR3 sequence is 17 residues long. Trimming cost V 6 bases and J 0 bases; bases outside gene matches: 7. The germline CDR1 and CDR2 sequences are MDHEN and SYDVKM. CDR3 nucleotides: TGTGCCAGCAGATCACGGACTAGCGGAGCGAACACCGGGGAGCTGTTTTTT. This sequence encodes CASRSRTSGANTGELFF.

This chain links TRBV19 with TRBJ1-1; 8 positions agree with TRBD1. From germline, CDR1 is LNHDA and CDR2 SQIVND (reference sequence). V lost 10 bases and J lost 0; bases outside the gene matches: 10. The CDR3 contains 15 residues. This CDR3 is CATTQGTGLNTEAFF. CDR3 sequence (DNA): TGTGCCACTACACAAGGGACAGGACTGAACACTGAAGCTTTCTTT.

The rearrangement uses TRBV19 and TRBJ2-5; TRBD2 is a possible D gene (5 bases). This CDR3 is 12 amino acids long. Germline V gene data show CDR1 as LNHDA and CDR2 as SQIVND (reference sequence). Trimming left V 4 bases short and J 7 bases short, with 10 bases between. CDR3 protein: CASSNDRGTQYF. CDR3 sequence (DNA): TGTGCCAGTAGTAACGATCGGGGGACCCAGTACTTC.

A word on this clonotype: This may arise from a read error, as a much more abundant clone is one base away. This chain connects TRBV2 to TRBJ2-2; TRBD2 is a possible D gene (5 bases). CDR1 and CDR2 (germline): SNHLY, FYNNEI. The CDR3 consists of 12 residues. The CDR3: CASKIGSGELLF. In DNA form, the CDR3 reads TGTGCCAGCAAGATAGGGTCCGGGGAGCTGCTTTTT.

In its sample, this clonotype was seen many times. The chain links TRBV20-1 to TRBJ1-1; a possible D gene is TRBD1 (5 bases). The ends were cut back, 6 bases at V and 7 bases at J, with 15 bases in the middle. Germline assignment: CDR1 DFQATT and CDR2 SNEGSKA (reference sequence). The CDR3 has 12 amino acids. CDR3 in amino acids: CSAGDGRIEAFF. As DNA, the CDR3 is TGCAGTGCAGGGGACGGACGCATTGAAGCTTTCTTT.

This clonotype was seen more than once but under ten times. The chain couples TRBV6-5 to TRBJ1-1; a possible D gene is TRBD1 (6 bases). The germline V gene has CDR1 MNHEY and CDR2 SVGAGI. Trimming pared 0 bases from V and 1 base from J, leaving 18 bases between. The CDR3 contains 18 residues. In DNA, the CDR3 is TGTGCCAGCAGTTACTCCCCTCCGCTGGGGGGCTCGAACACTGAAGCTTTCTTT. Its translation: CASSYSPPLGGSNTEAFF.

CDR3: CASSPENRAGELFF. The CDR3 DNA is TGTGCCAGCAGTCCCGAAAACAGGGCCGGGGAGCTGTTTTTT. The chain joins TRBV6-1 to TRBJ2-2; TRBD1 might be the D (6 bases). Trimming took 5 bases from V and 6 from J, leaving 13 bases between them. The CDR3 loop spans 14 amino acids. The germline gives CDR1 MNHNS, CDR2 SASEGT.

This clonotype was seen ten or more times. The chain uses TRBV7-9 and TRBJ1-2; TRBD1 aligns across 8 bases. Germline V gene sequence: CDR1 SEHNR, CDR2 FQNEAQ (reference sequence). V trimming: 1 base; J trimming: 0 bases; junction bases outside the gene matches: 1. This CDR3 is 15 amino acids long. DNA for the CDR3: TGTGCCAGCAGCTTAGGGGACAGGCCTAACTATGGCTACACCTTC. Residues: CASSLGDRPNYGYTF.

This clonotype was seen repeatedly, ten times or more. This chain joins TRBV11-2 and TRBJ2-7; weak D call: TRBD1 (6 bases). V was shortened by 6 bases and J by 5 bases, with 11 bases between the two germline ends. Germline CDR1 reads SGHAT; CDR2 reads FQNNGV. This CDR3 has 12 amino acids. The CDR3 bases are TGTGCCAGCAGGTCACAGGGCCACGAGCAGTACTTC. This gives the protein CASRSQGHEQYF.

This clonotype has just a few counts. The chain is built from TRBV2 and TRBJ2-7; TRBD1 matches 8 bases. Germline CDR1 reads SNHLY; CDR2 reads FYNNEI. V dropped 4 bases and J dropped 6; count of bases not matched to a gene: 5. CDR3 length: 13 amino acids. The CDR3 DNA is TGTGCCAGCAGTGGGTCTGACAGGGGCGAGCAGTACTTC. Residues: CASSGSDRGEQYF.

This clonotype was seen only a few times. This chain links TRBV11-3 with TRBJ2-2; 9 bases are shared with TRBD1. Germline CDR1 reads SGHNT; CDR2 reads YENEEA. Trimming cost V 5 bases and J 0 bases; bases outside gene matches: 4. This CDR3 is 16 amino acids long. The CDR3 protein is CASSPWTGANTGELFF. CDR3 nucleotide sequence: TGTGCCAGCAGCCCCTGGACAGGGGCGAACACCGGGGAGCTGTTTTTT.

The V and J genes are TRBV5-1 and TRBJ2-7, with 8 bases aligning to TRBD1. V trimming: 4 bases; J trimming: 1 base; junction bases outside the gene matches: 7. Looked up from germline, CDR1 is SGHRS and CDR2 is YFSETQ. The CDR3 runs 15 residues. The CDR3 sequence is CASSLWDRKSYEQYF. In nucleotides, the CDR3 is TGCGCCAGCAGCCTATGGGACAGGAAATCCTACGAGCAGTACTTC. Full variable domain (outside the CDR3, taken from reference TRBV5-1 and TRBJ2-7): KAGVTQTPRYLIKTRGQQVTLSCSPISGHRSVSWYQQTPGQGLQFLFEYFSETQRNKGNFPGRFSGRQFSNSRSEMNVSTLELGDSALYLCASSLWDRKSYEQYFGPGTRLTVT.

This clonotype was seen at least ten times. The rearrangement links TRBV6-1 to TRBJ2-7; D possibly matches TRBD1 or TRBD2 (5 bases each). This CDR3 is 13 amino acids long. CDR1 is MNHNS, CDR2 SASEGT, per germline. Trimming left V 6 bases short and J 1 base short, with 10 bases between. CDR3 amino acids: CASRSGRSYEQYF. In nucleotides, the CDR3 is TGTGCCAGCAGGTCGGGACGTTCCTACGAGCAGTACTTC.